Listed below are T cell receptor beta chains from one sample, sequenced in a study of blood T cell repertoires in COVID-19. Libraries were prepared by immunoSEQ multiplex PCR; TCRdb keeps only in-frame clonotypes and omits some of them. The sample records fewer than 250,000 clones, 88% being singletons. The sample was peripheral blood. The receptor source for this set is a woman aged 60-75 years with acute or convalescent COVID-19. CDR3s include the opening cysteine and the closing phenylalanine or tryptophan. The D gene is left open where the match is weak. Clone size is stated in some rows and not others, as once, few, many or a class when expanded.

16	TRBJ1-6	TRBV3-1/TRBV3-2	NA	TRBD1	TGTGCCAGCAGCCACTCACCGGGACAGGGAAACTCACCCCTCCACTTT	CASSHSPGQGNSPLHF
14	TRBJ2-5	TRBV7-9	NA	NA	TGTGCCAGCAGCTTCAGGGGAGGGGGAGAGACCCAGTACTTC	CASSFRGGGETQYF
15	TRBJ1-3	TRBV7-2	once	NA	TGTGCCAGCAGAAAGGACAGTTCCTCTGGAAACACCATATATTTT	CASRKDSSSGNTIYF
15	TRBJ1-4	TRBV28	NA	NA	TGTGCCAGCAGCTCTCGACAGGCAACTAATGAAAAACTGTTTTTT	CASSSRQATNEKLFF
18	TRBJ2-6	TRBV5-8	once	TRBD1	TGTGCCAGCAGCTTTGGGACAGGGGGGCGTTCTGGGGCCAACGTCCTGACTTTC	CASSFGTGGRSGANVLTF
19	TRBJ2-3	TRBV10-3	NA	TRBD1	TGTGCCATCAGTGAGTCCGGAGGAGGCCGGGACAGAAGCACAGATACGCAGTATTTT	CAISESGGGRDRSTDTQYF
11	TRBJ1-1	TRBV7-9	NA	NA	TGTGCCAGCGTGTGGGAGACTGAAGCTTTCTTT	CASVWETEAFF
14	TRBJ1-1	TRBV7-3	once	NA	TGTGCCAGCAGCTTAGGGGGCCTGAACACTGAAGCTTTCTTT	CASSLGGLNTEAFF
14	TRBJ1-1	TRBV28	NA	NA	TGTGCCAGCAGTTTACCGGGGGACAACACTGAAGCTTTCTTT	CASSLPGDNTEAFF
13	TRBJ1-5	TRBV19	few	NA	TGTGCCAGTAGTGTCGGGAGGGATCAGCCCCAGCATTTT	CASSVGRDQPQHF
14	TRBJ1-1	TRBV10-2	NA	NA	TGCGCCAGCAGTGAGTCAGAGGGGAACACTGAAGCTTTCTTT	CASSESEGNTEAFF
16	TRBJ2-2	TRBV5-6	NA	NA	TGTGCCAGCAGCTTGTTTCGGAACAGGGTCACCGGGGAGCTGTTTTTT	CASSLFRNRVTGELFF